These 23 T cell receptor beta chains were sequenced from one sample in a study of T-cell memory formation after mild COVID-19. TCRdb reprocessed the 5' RACE reads via MiXCR and lists one record per CDR3 protein. The sample carries 120,000 to 150,000 distinct CDR3 sequences, roughly a fifth recorded once. The sample taken for sequencing was PBMCs or a T cell subset sorted from them (not recorded which). These receptors came from an adult woman who had mild COVID-19 (a few samples of this study predate the infection). Cell type and time point are not known.

This clonotype was seen only once. The chain combines TRBV3-1 with TRBJ2-7; 12 bases align to TRBD1. This CDR3 contains 15 residues. The germline CDR1 and CDR2 sequences are LGHDT and YNNKEL (reference sequence). The trim removed 4 bases at V and 6 bases at J, leaving 7 bases unmatched. CDR3 protein: CASSPKGTGGREQYF. For the CDR3, the DNA is TGTGCCAGCAGCCCCAAGGGGACAGGGGGCCGCGAGCAGTACTTC.

The chain has TRBV20-1 and TRBJ1-6; D is unresolved. Germline CDR1 is DFQATT and CDR2 is SNEGSKA (reference sequence). The CDR3 consists of 16 residues. Trimming cost V 0 bases and J 6 bases, with 15 bases left between them. The CDR3 reads CSARDMRASGNSPLHF. Written as DNA, the CDR3 is TGCAGTGCTAGAGATATGAGGGCCAGTGGTAATTCACCCCTCCACTTT.

In its sample, this clonotype was seen a few times. This chain uses TRBV19 with TRBJ1-1; 8 bases fit TRBD1. This CDR3 is 15 amino acids long. CDR1 LNHDA and CDR2 SQIVND come from the germline V gene (reference sequence). The V segment lost 4 bases and the J segment 10 bases; nucleotides outside the gene matches: 14. The CDR3 DNA reads TGTGCCAGTAGTACTACGGCAGGGGGCTTCCCGGGAGCTTTCTTT. Protein: CASSTTAGGFPGAFF.

This clonotype was seen more than once but under ten times. V usage is TRBV7-8 and J usage is TRBJ2-1; D perhaps matches TRBD1 (6 bases). The CDR3 is 17 amino acids. The germline gives CDR1 SGHVS, CDR2 FQNEAQ. V shed 5 bases and J shed 0 bases, with 17 bases lying between them. The CDR3 protein is CASSPSTGFLSYNEQFF. The CDR3 DNA is TGTGCCAGCAGCCCCTCAACAGGGTTCCTCTCCTACAATGAGCAGTTCTTC.

There are a few counts of this clonotype. This chain connects TRBV7-9 to TRBJ1-3; D not certain. CDR1 and CDR2 (germline): SEHNR, FQNEAQ (reference sequence). Trimming left V 3 bases short and J 8 bases short, with 11 bases between. The CDR3 is 13 amino acids. The CDR3 DNA reads TGTGCCAGCAGCTTCGGAGGAGGAGACACCATATATTTT. Residues: CASSFGGGDTIYF. The full variable domain, its missing parts supplied by reference TRBV7-9 and TRBJ1-3, is DTGVSQNPRHKITKRGQNVTFRCDPISEHNRLYWYRQTLGQGPEFLTYFQNEAQLEKSRLLSDRFSAERPKGSFSTLEIQRTEQGDSAMYLCASSFGGGDTIYFGEGSWLTVV.

In this sample, this clonotype turned up many times. This chain connects TRBV12-3 or TRBV12-4 to TRBJ1-4; D is possibly TRBD1 (5 bases). V lost 5 bases to trimming and J lost 7 bases, with 14 bases between them. The CDR3 is made up of 14 amino acids. For the CDR3, the DNA is TGTGCCAGCAGTCGGGACCTTCGTGGTGAAAAACTGTTTTTT. Translating it yields CASSRDLRGEKLFF.

This clonotype was detected only a few times. The rearrangement links TRBV11-1 to TRBJ2-2; a possible D gene is TRBD1 (6 bases). The length of the CDR3 is 16 residues. Per the germline V gene, CDR1 is SGHAT and CDR2 is FQDESV (reference sequence). The V end was cut by 2 bases, the J end by 0 bases, with 10 bases between. CDR3 coding DNA: TGTGCCAGCAGCTTAACTACAGGGTCGAACACCGGGGAGCTGTTTTTT. Protein product: CASSLTTGSNTGELFF.

This clonotype was recorded a few times. The chain employs TRBV6-2 or TRBV6-3 and TRBJ2-1; 12 bases agree with TRBD2. The junction had 6 bases not matched to a gene; V was cut back by 10 bases and J by 5 bases. This CDR3 spans 14 amino acids. In germline, CDR1 is MNHEY, CDR2 SVGEGT. CDR3 amino acids: CATASGGAHNEQFF. CDR3 bases: TGTGCCACCGCTAGCGGGGGGGCCCACAATGAGCAGTTCTTC.

This chain connects TRBV4-3 to TRBJ1-1; no definite D call. The CDR3 length is 15 residues. V lost 0 bases to trimming and J lost 0 bases, with 8 bases between them. CDR1 and CDR2 from the germline V gene are LGHNA and YSLEER. The chain's CDR3 is CASSQDQAVNTEAFF. Written as DNA, the CDR3 is TGCGCCAGCAGCCAAGATCAGGCCGTGAACACTGAAGCTTTCTTT.

This clonotype was recorded a few times. This rearrangement joins TRBV5-4 to TRBJ1-6; tentative D call: TRBD1 (6 bases). The germline V and J ends were trimmed by 2 bases and 10 bases, with 16 bases remaining between them. The V gene's germline CDR1 is SGHNT and CDR2 YYREEE (reference sequence). This CDR3 has 15 residues. CDR3: CASSLQGTVGSPLHF. The CDR3 DNA reads TGTGCCAGCAGCTTACAGGGAACCGTGGGGTCACCCCTCCACTTT. Using reference TRBV5-4 and TRBJ1-6 for the parts outside the CDR3, the full variable domain is ETGVTQSPTHLIKTRGQQVTLRCSSQSGHNTVSWYQQALGQGPQFIFQYYREEENGRGNFPPRFSGLQFPNYSSELNVNALELDDSALYLCASSLQGTVGSPLHFGNGTRLTVT.

This clonotype turned up a few times. The chain is built from TRBV7-6 and TRBJ2-6; perhaps TRBD1 as D (5 bases). V shed 3 bases and J shed 4 bases, with 10 bases lying between them. Germline V CDR1 and CDR2: SGHVS, FNYEAQ. The CDR3 contains 15 residues. The CDR3 loop reads CASSFRDSGANVLTF. As DNA, the CDR3 is TGTGCCAGCAGCTTCAGGGATTCAGGGGCCAACGTCCTGACTTTC.

This clonotype was observed at least ten times. This rearrangement joins TRBV24-1 to TRBJ2-5; 8 bases fit TRBD1. Losses at the gene ends were 3 bases for V and 6 bases for J; bases not matched to a gene: 5. The CDR3 totals 14 residues. CDR1 and CDR2 from the germline V gene are KGHDR and SFDVKD. CDR3 amino acids: CATSDPGQAKTQYF. The DNA of the CDR3 is TGTGCCACCAGTGATCCGGGACAGGCTAAGACCCAGTACTTC.

The chain recombines TRBV7-8 with TRBJ1-2; D not resolved. The V end lost 5 bases, the J end lost 7 bases, and 20 bases lay between the germline ends. This CDR3 is 15 amino acids long. Germline loops: CDR1 SGHVS, CDR2 FQNEAQ. CDR3 DNA: TGTGCCAGCAGCCCAGGCCCCCGGAATTTTGGTGGCTACACCTTC. As protein: CASSPGPRNFGGYTF.

This rearrangement joins TRBV29-1 to TRBJ2-2; 7 bases match TRBD2. CDR3 length equals 16 residues. CDR1 SQVTM and CDR2 ANQGSEA come from the germline V gene. V gave up 3 bases and J gave up 7 bases; unmatched junction bases: 14. CDR3 bases: TGCAGCGTTGATACAAGTTCCCCAGCGGGACGCGGGGAGCTGTTTTTT. It specifies CSVDTSSPAGRGELFF.

V gene TRBV6-2 or TRBV6-3 combines with J gene TRBJ2-7; D is unclear. V was shortened by 2 bases and J by 6 bases, with 5 bases between the two germline ends. Germline V lookup: CDR1 MNHEY, CDR2 SVGEGT. This CDR3 is 11 amino acids long. The CDR3, as DNA: TGTGCCAGCAGTTACATGGGCGAGCAGTACTTC. Translating it yields CASSYMGEQYF.

This clonotype was counted only a few times. The chain has TRBV5-1 and TRBJ2-2; TRBD1 aligns across 9 bases. J lost 2 bases, V lost 3 bases, and 8 bases had no gene match. The CDR3 is 17 amino acids. CDR1 is SGHRS and CDR2 is YFSETQ in the germline V gene. The CDR3 DNA reads as TGCGCCAGCAGCTCCCGCACAGGGGGCACAAACACCGGGGAGCTGTTTTTT. It is translated as CASSSRTGGTNTGELFF. The full variable domain, rest sourced from reference TRBV5-1 and TRBJ2-2, is KAGVTQTPRYLIKTRGQQVTLSCSPISGHRSVSWYQQTPGQGLQFLFEYFSETQRNKGNFPGRFSGRQFSNSRSEMNVSTLELGDSALYLCASSSRTGGTNTGELFFGEGSRLTVL.

V gene TRBV5-5 combines with J gene TRBJ2-5, with a tentative D call TRBD1 (6 bases). Germline CDR1 is SGHKS and CDR2 is YYEKEE (reference sequence). V was trimmed by 1 base and J by 4 bases, leaving 11 bases between them. The CDR3 spans 14 residues. CDR3 sequence (DNA): TGTGCCAGCAGCTTGAGCAGGGGCGGAGAGACCCAGTACTTC. This codes for CASSLSRGGETQYF.

This clonotype was seen a handful of times. V gene TRBV30 combines with J gene TRBJ2-1; no definite D call. Trimming left V 1 base short and J 9 bases short, with 4 bases between. The CDR3 consists of 10 residues. Germline loops: CDR1 GTSNPN, CDR2 SVGIG (reference sequence). This CDR3 is CAWSGGEQFF. CDR3 bases: TGTGCCTGGAGTGGCGGTGAGCAGTTCTTC.

This clonotype has more than one count but fewer than ten. This chain links TRBV4-1 with TRBJ1-5; D not certain. The ends were cut back, 1 base at V and 2 bases at J, with 15 bases in the middle. Germline values: CDR1 MGHRA, CDR2 YSYEKL. This CDR3 has 17 amino acids. The CDR3 nucleotides read TGCGCCAGCAGCCAAGGTCTCCCGCATTTGGGCAATCAGCCCCAGCATTTT. It is translated as CASSQGLPHLGNQPQHF.

This clonotype was counted a few times. DNA of the CDR3: TGTGCCAGCAGAACAGGACAGGGGGCGAGAGAGACCCAGTACTTC. Translation: CASRTGQGARETQYF. V gene TRBV7-9 combines with J gene TRBJ2-5; 11 bases are shared with TRBD1. Trimming took 6 bases from V and 4 from J; bases not matched to a gene: 7. This CDR3 contains 15 residues. Germline V lookup: CDR1 SEHNR, CDR2 FQNEAQ (reference sequence).

This chain connects TRBV18 to TRBJ2-7, with D maybe TRBD2 (5 bases). The CDR3 is 14 amino acids. Germline-derived CDR1 and CDR2 are KGHSH and LQKENI. Trimming stripped 4 bases from V and 2 bases from J, with 12 bases between. In DNA, the CDR3 is TGTGCCAGCTCACTGGGCGGGTTTACCTACGAGCAGTACTTC. Amino acids: CASSLGGFTYEQYF.

The rearrangement links TRBV6-5 to TRBJ2-7; 9 nucleotides agree with TRBD2. Germline values: CDR1 MNHEY, CDR2 SVGAGI. V shed 0 bases and J 5 bases; nucleotides not matched to a gene: 5. The CDR3 is made up of 15 amino acids. CDR3 region: CASSYSSGSHHEQYF. The CDR3 region has the DNA TGTGCCAGCAGTTACTCTAGCGGGAGTCACCACGAGCAGTACTTC.

This clonotype was found a few times. The chain has TRBV29-1 and TRBJ1-6; tentative D call: TRBD1 (6 bases). The length of the CDR3 is 13 residues. Germline CDR1 and CDR2: SQVTM and ANQGSEA. V lost 5 bases and J 8 bases, leaving 13 bases between the germline ends. The CDR3: CSVSRGNDSPLHF. The CDR3 nucleotides read TGCAGCGTTTCCAGGGGTAACGATTCACCCCTCCACTTT.